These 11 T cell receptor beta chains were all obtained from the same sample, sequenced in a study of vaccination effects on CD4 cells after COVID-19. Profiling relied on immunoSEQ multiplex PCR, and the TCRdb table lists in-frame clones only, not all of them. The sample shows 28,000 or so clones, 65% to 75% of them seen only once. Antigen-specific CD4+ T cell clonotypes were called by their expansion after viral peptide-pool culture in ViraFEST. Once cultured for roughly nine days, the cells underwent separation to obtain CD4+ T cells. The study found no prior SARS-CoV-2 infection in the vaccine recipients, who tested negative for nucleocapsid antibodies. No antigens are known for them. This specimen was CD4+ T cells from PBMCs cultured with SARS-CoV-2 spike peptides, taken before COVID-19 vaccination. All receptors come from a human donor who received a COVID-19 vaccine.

The CDR3 protein is CASSQEGSSSPSSYEQYF. The CDR3 DNA reads as TGTGCCAGCAGCCAAGAAGGTTCGAGCAGCCCCTCGTCCTACGAGCAGTACTTC. V and J are TRBV3-1 (or the pseudogene TRBV3-2) and TRBJ2-7; D call uncertain. This CDR3 comprises 18 residues. CDR1 and CDR2 (germline): LGHDT, YNNKEL (reference sequence). Deletions cut 0 bases from V and 1 base from J, with 19 bases between.

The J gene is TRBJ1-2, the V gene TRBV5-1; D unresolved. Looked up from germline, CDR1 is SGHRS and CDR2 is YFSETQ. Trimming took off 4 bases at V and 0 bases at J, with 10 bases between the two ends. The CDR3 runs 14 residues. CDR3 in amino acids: CASSQASPNYGYTF. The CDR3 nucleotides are TGCGCCAGCAGCCAAGCAAGCCCTAACTATGGCTACACCTTC.

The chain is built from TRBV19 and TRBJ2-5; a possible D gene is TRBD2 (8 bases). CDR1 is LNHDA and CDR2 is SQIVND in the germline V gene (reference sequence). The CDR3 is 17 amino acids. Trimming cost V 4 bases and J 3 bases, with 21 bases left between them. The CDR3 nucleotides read TGTGCCAGTAGTACGAACGGGAGGGCCAGGGGGGAAGAGACCCAGTACTTC. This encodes CASSTNGRARGEETQYF.

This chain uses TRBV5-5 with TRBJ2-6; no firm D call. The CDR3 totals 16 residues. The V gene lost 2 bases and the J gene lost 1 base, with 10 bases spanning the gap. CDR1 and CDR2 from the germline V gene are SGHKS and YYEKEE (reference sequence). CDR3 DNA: TGTGCCAGCAGCTTCCCCCCGAGTTCTGGGGCCAACGTCCTGACTTTC. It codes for CASSFPPSSGANVLTF.

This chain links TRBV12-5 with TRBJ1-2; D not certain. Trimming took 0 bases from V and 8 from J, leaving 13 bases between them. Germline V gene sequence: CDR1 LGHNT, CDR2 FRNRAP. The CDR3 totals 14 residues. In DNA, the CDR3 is TGTGCTAGTGGTTTGGTACCTCAAGGGCGGGGCTACACCTTC. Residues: CASGLVPQGRGYTF.

The CDR3 here is CASSQDDRAPQHF. The CDR3 bases are TGTGCCAGCAGCCAAGATGACCGAGCTCCCCAGCATTTT. The chain links TRBV3-1 (or the pseudogene TRBV3-2) to TRBJ1-5; D not certain. The V gene lost 0 bases and the J gene lost 10 bases, with 10 bases spanning the gap. The germline V gene encodes CDR1 LGHDT and CDR2 YNNKEL (reference sequence). The CDR3 spans 13 residues.

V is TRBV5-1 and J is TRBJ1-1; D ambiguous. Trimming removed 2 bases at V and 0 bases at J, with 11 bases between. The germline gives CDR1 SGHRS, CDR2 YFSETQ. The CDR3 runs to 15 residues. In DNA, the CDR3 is TGCGCCAGCAGCTTAGAAACAGACATGAACACTGAAGCTTTCTTT. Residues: CASSLETDMNTEAFF.

The CDR3 sequence is CASRYSDRGAEAFF. CDR3 nucleotide sequence: TGTGCCAGTAGATACTCGGACAGGGGGGCCGAAGCTTTCTTT. V is TRBV19 and J is TRBJ1-1, with 10 bases lining up with TRBD1. The CDR3 has 14 amino acids. V lost 6 bases to trimming and J lost 8 bases; unmatched junction nucleotides: 9. Germline lookup yields CDR1 LNHDA and CDR2 SQIVND (reference sequence).

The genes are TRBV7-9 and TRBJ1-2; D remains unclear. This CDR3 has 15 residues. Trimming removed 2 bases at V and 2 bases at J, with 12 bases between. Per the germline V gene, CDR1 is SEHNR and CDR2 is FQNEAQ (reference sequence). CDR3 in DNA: TGTGCCAGCAGCTTACTGCAGGCTACAAACTATGGCTACACCTTC. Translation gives CASSLLQATNYGYTF. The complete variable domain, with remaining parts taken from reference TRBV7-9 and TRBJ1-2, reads DTGVSQNPRHKITKRGQNVTFRCDPISEHNRLYWYRQTLGQGPEFLTYFQNEAQLEKSRLLSDRFSAERPKGSFSTLEIQRTEQGDSAMYLCASSLLQATNYGYTFGSGTRLTVV.

CDR3 nucleotides: TGTGCCAGCACCGCGGGGGCGGACGGGGAGCTGTTTTTT. Translating gives CASTAGADGELFF. The chain combines TRBV7-9 with TRBJ2-2, with a possible D match to TRBD2 (7 bases). There are 13 residues in the CDR3. From germline, CDR1 is SEHNR and CDR2 FQNEAQ (reference sequence). Trimming removed 7 bases at V and 7 bases at J, with 13 bases between.

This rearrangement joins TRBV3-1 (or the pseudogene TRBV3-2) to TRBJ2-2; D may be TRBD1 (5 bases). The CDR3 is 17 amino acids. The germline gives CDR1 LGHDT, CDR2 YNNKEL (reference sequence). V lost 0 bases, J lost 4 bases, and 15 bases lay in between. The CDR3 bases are TGTGCCAGCAGCCAAGATTGGGCTTTAGGGGTCACCGGGGAGCTGTTTTTT. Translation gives CASSQDWALGVTGELFF.